The following is a T cell receptor beta chain sequence with its context. The antigen is unknown. The repertoire was sequenced with immunoSEQ multiplex PCR; TCRdb's copy has only in-frame clones and lacks some. The repertoire holds about 28,000 clones, with roughly 88% as singletons. The sample is drawn from a study of T cells after posttransplantation cyclophosphamide. The CDR3 consists of 16 residues. V gave up 1 base and J gave up 3 bases, with 16 bases separating them. Germline CDR1 is WNHNN and CDR2 is SYGVQD (reference sequence). The study, taken as a whole, reports: Donor CD8+ memory clones often dominated recipient blood repertoires at later times.

This sequence originates from a man in his forties or fifties. Sequencing was carried out using PBMCs. The rearrangement links TRBV10-1 to TRBJ2-7, with a tentative D call TRBD2 (6 bases). CDR3 nucleotide sequence: TGCGCCAGCAGTGAGTTCGCGGGAACTGGCATCTACGAGCAGTACTTC. Its protein product is CASSEFAGTGIYEQYF.